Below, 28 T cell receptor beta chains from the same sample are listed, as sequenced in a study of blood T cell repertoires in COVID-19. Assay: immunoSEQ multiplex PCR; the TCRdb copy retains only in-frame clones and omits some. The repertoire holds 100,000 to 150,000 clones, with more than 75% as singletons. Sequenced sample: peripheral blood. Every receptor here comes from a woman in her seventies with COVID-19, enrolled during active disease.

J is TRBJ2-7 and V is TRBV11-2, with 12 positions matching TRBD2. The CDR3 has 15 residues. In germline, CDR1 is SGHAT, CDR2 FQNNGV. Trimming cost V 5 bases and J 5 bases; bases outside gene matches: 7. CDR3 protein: CASSPGLAGMNEQYF. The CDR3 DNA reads TGTGCCAGCAGCCCAGGACTAGCGGGGATGAACGAGCAGTACTTC.

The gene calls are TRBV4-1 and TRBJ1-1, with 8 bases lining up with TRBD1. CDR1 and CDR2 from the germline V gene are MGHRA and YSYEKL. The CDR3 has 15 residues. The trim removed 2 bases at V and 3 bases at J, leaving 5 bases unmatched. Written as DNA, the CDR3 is TGCGCCAGCAGCCAAACACAGGGGGACTACACTGAAGCTTTCTTT. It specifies CASSQTQGDYTEAFF.

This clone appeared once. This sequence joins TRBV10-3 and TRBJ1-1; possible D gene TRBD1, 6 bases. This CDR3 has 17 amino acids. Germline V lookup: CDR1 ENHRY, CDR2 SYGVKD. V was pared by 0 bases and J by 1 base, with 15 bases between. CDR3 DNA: TGTGCCATCAGTGAGTCTTTGTGGGCAGGGGAGAACACTGAAGCTTTCTTT. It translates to CAISESLWAGENTEAFF.

The CDR3 region is CASSDRGREPQHF. The DNA for the CDR3 is TGTGCCAGCAGTGACAGGGGGCGAGAGCCCCAGCATTTT. The chain joins TRBV2 to TRBJ1-5; TRBD1 matches at 8 bases. From germline, CDR1 is SNHLY and CDR2 FYNNEI. The CDR3 is 13 residues long. Losses at the gene ends were 3 bases for V and 8 bases for J; bases not matched to a gene: 3.

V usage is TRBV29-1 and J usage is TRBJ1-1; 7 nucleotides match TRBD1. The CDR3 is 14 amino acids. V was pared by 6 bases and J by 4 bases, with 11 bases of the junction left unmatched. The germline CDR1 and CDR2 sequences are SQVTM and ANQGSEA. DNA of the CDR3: TGCAGCGTATTAGGGGGCAGGGAGGTCACTGAAGCTTTCTTT. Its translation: CSVLGGREVTEAFF.

The CDR3 DNA reads as TGTGCCAGCAGCTTGGACAGGGGTCCCTACGAGCAGTACTTC. Translated, it gives CASSLDRGPYEQYF. The J gene is TRBJ2-7, the V gene TRBV5-4, with TRBD1 matching over 7 bases. CDR1 SGHNT and CDR2 YYREEE come from the germline V gene (reference sequence). This CDR3 is built from 14 residues. Trimming at V came to 0 bases and at J to 2 bases, leaving 2 bases not matched to a gene.

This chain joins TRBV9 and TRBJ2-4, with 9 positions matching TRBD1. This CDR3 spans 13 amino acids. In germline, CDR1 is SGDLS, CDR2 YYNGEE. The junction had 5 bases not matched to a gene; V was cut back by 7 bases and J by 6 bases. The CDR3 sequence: CASARDRANIQYF. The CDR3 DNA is TGTGCCAGCGCCCGGGACAGGGCAAACATTCAGTACTTC.

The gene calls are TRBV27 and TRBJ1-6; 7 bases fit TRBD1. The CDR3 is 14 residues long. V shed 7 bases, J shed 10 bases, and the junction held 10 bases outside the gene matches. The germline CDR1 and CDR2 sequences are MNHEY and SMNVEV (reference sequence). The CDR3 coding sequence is TGTGCCAGCAACCGACAGGGATTTCAATCACCCCTCCACTTT. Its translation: CASNRQGFQSPLHF.

Here the CDR3 DNA reads TGTGCCAGCAGCTTAATAAACGGTCGAAGCACAGATACGCAGTATTTT. Residues: CASSLINGRSTDTQYF. This rearrangement joins TRBV7-9 to TRBJ2-3; D uncertain. The CDR3 is 16 amino acids. With 2 bases removed from V and 0 bases from J, the gap between germline ends came to 12 bases. From germline, CDR1 is SEHNR and CDR2 FQNEAQ (reference sequence).

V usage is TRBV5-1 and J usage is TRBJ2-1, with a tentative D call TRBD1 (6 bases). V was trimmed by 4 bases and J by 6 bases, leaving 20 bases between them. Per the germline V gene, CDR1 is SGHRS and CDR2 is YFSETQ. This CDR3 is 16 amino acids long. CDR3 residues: CASSPRGAGETNEQFF. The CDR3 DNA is TGCGCCAGCAGCCCTCGGGGAGCAGGGGAAACCAATGAGCAGTTCTTC.

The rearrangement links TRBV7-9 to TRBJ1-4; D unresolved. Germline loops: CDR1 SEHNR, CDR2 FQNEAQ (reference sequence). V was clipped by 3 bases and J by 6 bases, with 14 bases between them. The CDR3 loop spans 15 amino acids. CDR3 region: CASSLDAGLHEKLFF. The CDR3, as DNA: TGTGCCAGCAGCTTGGACGCGGGATTACATGAAAAACTGTTTTTT.

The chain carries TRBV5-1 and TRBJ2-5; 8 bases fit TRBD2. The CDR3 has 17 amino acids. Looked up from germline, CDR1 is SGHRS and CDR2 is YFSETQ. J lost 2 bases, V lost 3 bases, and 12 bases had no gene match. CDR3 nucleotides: TGCGCCAGCAGCTCCGGCCGTACTAGCGGACTACAAGAGACCCAGTACTTC. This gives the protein CASSSGRTSGLQETQYF.

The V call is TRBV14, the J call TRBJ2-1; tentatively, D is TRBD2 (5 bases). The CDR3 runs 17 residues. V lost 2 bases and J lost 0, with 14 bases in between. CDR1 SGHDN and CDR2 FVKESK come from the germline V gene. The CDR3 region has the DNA TGTGCCAGCAGCCAACTAGAGGGCCTGAGCTCCTACAATGAGCAGTTCTTC. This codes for CASSQLEGLSSYNEQFF.

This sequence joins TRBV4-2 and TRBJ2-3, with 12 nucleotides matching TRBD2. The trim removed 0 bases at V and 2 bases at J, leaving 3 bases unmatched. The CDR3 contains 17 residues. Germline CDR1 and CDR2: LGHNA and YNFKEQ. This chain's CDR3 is CASSQDRLAGVTDTQYF. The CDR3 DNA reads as TGTGCCAGCAGCCAAGATCGACTAGCGGGGGTCACAGATACGCAGTATTTT.

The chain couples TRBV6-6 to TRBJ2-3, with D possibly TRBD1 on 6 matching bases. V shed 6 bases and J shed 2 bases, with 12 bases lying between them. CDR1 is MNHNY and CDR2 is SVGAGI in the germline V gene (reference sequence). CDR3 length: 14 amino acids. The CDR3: CASSPLGATDTQYF. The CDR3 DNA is TGTGCCAGCAGCCCCTTGGGGGCCACAGATACGCAGTATTTT.

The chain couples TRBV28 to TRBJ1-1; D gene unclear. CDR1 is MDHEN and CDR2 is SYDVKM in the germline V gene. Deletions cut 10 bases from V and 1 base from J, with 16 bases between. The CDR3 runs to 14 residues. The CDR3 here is CATSAEGTNTEAFF. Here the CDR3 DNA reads TGTGCCACCTCGGCGGAGGGAACGAACACTGAAGCTTTCTTT.

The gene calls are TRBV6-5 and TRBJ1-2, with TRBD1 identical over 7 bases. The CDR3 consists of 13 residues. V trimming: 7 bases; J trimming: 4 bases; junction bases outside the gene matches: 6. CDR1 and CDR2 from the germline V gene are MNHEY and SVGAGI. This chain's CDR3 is CASTPRQGYGYTF. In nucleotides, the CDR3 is TGTGCCAGCACTCCTCGACAGGGCTATGGCTACACCTTC.

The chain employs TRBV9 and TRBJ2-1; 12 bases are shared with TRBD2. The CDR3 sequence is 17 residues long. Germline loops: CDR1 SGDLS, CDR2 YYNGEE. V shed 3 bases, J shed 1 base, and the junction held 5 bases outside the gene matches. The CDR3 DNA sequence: TGTGCCAGCAGCGGAGGACTAGCGGGGAGTTCCTACAATGAGCAGTTCTTC. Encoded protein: CASSGGLAGSSYNEQFF.

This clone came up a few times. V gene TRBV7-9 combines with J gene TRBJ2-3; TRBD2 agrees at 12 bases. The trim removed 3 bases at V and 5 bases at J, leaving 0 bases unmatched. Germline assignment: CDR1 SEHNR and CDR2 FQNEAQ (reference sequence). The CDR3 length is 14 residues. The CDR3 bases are TGTGCCAGCAGCTTGACTAGCGGGGGAGATACGCAGTATTTT. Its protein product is CASSLTSGGDTQYF.

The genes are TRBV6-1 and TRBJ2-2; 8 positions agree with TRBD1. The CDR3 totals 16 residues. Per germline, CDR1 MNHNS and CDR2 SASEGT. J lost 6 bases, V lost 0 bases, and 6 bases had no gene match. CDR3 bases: TGTGCCAGCAGTGAAGCGGCAGGGGGCAGTGCCGGGGAGCTGTTTTTT. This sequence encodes CASSEAAGGSAGELFF.

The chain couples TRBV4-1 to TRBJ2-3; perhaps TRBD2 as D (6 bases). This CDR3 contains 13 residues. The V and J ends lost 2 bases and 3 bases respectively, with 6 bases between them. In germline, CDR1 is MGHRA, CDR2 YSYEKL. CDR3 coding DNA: TGCGCCAGCAGCCAACGGGAGACAGATACGCAGTATTTT. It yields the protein CASSQRETDTQYF.

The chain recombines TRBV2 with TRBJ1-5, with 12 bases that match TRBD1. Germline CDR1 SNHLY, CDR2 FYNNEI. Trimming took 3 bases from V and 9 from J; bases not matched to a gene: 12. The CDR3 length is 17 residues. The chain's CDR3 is CASSEVGQGAQYGPQHF. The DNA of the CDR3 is TGTGCCAGCAGTGAGGTGGGACAGGGGGCACAATATGGGCCCCAGCATTTT.

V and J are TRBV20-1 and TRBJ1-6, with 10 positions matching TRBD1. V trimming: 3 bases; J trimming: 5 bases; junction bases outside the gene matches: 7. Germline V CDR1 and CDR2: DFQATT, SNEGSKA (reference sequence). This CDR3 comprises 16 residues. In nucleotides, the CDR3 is TGCAGTGCTAGTGCGACCGGGACAGGGGATAATTCACCCCTCCACTTT. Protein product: CSASATGTGDNSPLHF.

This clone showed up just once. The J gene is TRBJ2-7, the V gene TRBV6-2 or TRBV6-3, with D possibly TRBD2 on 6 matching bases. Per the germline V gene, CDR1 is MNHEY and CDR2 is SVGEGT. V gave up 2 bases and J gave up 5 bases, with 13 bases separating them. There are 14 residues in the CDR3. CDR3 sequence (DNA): TGTGCCAGCAGTTACGCGGGGAATAAGGACGAGCAGTACTTC. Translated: CASSYAGNKDEQYF.

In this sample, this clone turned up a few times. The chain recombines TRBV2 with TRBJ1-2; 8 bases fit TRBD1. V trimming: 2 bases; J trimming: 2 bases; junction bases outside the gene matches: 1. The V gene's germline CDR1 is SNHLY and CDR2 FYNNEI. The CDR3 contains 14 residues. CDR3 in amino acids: CASSEQGANYGYTF. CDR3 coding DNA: TGTGCCAGCAGTGAACAGGGGGCGAACTATGGCTACACCTTC. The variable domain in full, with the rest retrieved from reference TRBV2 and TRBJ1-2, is EPEVTQTPSHQVTQMGQEVILRCVPISNHLYFYWYRQILGQKVEFLVSFYNNEISEKSEIFDDQFSVERPDGSNFTLKIRSTKLEDSAMYFCASSEQGANYGYTFGSGTRLTVV.

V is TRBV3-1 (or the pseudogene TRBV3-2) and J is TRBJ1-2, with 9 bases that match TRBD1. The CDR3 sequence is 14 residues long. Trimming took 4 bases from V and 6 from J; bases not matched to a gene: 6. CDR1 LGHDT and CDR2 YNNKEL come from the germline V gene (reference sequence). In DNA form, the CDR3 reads TGTGCCAGCAGCCCGAGGGGGGACAGGGATGGCTACACCTTC. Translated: CASSPRGDRDGYTF.

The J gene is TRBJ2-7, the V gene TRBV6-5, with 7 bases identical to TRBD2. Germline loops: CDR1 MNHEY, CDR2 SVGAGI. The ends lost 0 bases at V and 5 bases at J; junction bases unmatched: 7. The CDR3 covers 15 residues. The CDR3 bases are TGTGCCAGCAGTTACTCGCGGCGGGGGAGCCACGAGCAGTACTTC. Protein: CASSYSRRGSHEQYF.

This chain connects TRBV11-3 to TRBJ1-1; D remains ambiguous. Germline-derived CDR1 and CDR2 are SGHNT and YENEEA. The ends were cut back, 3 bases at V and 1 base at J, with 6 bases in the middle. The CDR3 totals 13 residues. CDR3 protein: CASSFGENTEAFF. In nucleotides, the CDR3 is TGTGCCAGCAGCTTCGGGGAGAACACTGAAGCTTTCTTT.